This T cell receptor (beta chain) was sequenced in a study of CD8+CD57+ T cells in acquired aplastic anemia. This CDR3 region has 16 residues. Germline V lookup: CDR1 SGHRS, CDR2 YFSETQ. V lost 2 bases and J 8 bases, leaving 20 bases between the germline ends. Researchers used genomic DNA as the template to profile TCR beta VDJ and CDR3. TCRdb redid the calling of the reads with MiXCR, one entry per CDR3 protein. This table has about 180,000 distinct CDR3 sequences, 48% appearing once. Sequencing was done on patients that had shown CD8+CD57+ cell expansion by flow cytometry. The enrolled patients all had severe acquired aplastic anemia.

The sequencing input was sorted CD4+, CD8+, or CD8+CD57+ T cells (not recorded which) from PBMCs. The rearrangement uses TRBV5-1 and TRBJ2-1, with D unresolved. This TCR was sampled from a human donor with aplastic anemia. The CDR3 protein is CASSFTPLTRADEQFF. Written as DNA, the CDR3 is TGCGCCAGCAGCTTTACACCCTTGACCCGTGCGGATGAGCAGTTCTTC.